Below, 2 T cell receptor beta chains from the same sample are listed, as sequenced in a study of blood T cell repertoires in COVID-19. Assay used: immunoSEQ multiplex PCR; TCRdb lists only in-frame clones, some missing. The profile covers some 150,000 clones, with 70% to 90% appearing a single time and more than 2% taken by the ten largest. The source material was peripheral blood. Source of these receptors: a human donor with acute or convalescent COVID-19. The donor label of this sample is uncertain.

The genes are TRBV5-4 and TRBJ1-6, with 8 positions matching TRBD1. The CDR3 loop spans 16 amino acids. Germline CDR1 and CDR2: SGHNT and YYREEE (reference sequence). The V gene end was trimmed by 2 bases and the J gene end by 7 bases; junction bases not matched to a gene: 8. Here the CDR3 reads CASSFVTGTGNSPLHF. The CDR3 DNA follows: TGTGCCAGCAGCTTTGTAACCGGGACAGGCAATTCACCCCTCCACTTT.

This clone was seen only a few times. The genes are TRBV7-2 and TRBJ1-6; possibly TRBD1 for D (5 bases). V lost 5 bases to trimming and J lost 1 base, with 9 bases between them. The germline CDR1 and CDR2 sequences are SGHTA and FQGNSA. The CDR3 has 15 residues. The CDR3 region is CASSPEGSYNSPLHF. DNA of the CDR3: TGTGCCAGCAGCCCGGAGGGGTCCTATAATTCACCCCTCCACTTT.